A selection of T cell receptor beta chains follows, all from one sample in a study of blood T cell repertoires in COVID-19. Clones were read by immunoSEQ multiplex PCR, and TCRdb kept only the in-frame ones, dropping some. The sample yields tens of thousands of clones, 87% seen once. The sample comprised peripheral blood. Receptor source: a woman aged 45-65 years with acute or convalescent COVID-19. CDR3s include the opening cysteine and the closing phenylalanine or tryptophan. D genes are given only for firm matches. Rows may omit the clone size; those that give it use once, few, many or a size class.

. TRBJ2-2 TRBV11-2 TRBD1 CASSRGQHTGELFF TGTGCCAGCAGCCGGGGACAGCACACCGGGGAGCTGTTTTTT
. TRBJ2-1 TRBV13 . CASSLNRVGDQFF TGTGCCAGCAGCTTAAACAGGGTGGGTGATCAGTTCTTC
. TRBJ2-1 TRBV2 . CASNGPGINEQFF TGTGCCAGCAACGGGCCAGGGATCAATGAGCAGTTCTTC
. TRBJ2-7 TRBV2 . CASSRDIALYEQYF TGTGCCAGCAGTCGGGACATCGCCCTCTACGAGCAGTACTTC
. TRBJ2-2 TRBV9 . CASSPRPGTNTGELFF TGTGCCAGCAGCCCCCGACCGGGGACGAACACCGGGGAGCTGTTTTTT
. TRBJ2-7 TRBV27 TRBD1 CASSLSPGGAYEQYF TGTGCCAGCAGTTTATCCCCAGGGGGTGCCTACGAGCAGTACTTC
. TRBJ1-2 TRBV19 TRBD1 CASIPPGQGWRGYTF TGTGCCAGTATTCCTCCGGGACAGGGATGGCGTGGCTACACCTTC
. TRBJ2-3 TRBV7-2 . CASSLGMRDTQYF TGTGCCAGCAGCTTAGGAATGAGAGATACGCAGTATTTT
once TRBJ2-2 TRBV5-1 TRBD1 CASSSGQVGTGELFF TGCGCCAGCAGCTCCGGACAGGTGGGCACCGGGGAGCTGTTTTTT
. TRBJ1-1 TRBV19 TRBD1 CASYDRGWNTEAFF TGTGCCAGTTACGACAGGGGTTGGAACACTGAAGCTTTCTTT
. TRBJ2-1 TRBV9 . CASSVGESYNEQFF TGTGCCAGCAGCGTCGGAGAATCCTACAATGAGCAGTTCTTC
once TRBJ1-4 TRBV9 TRBD1 CASSATGGEDEKLFF TGTGCCAGCAGCGCCACAGGGGGGGAAGATGAAAAACTGTTTTTT
. TRBJ2-7 TRBV5-4 . CASTAGERRSASEQYF TGTGCCAGCACCGCAGGGGAGAGGCGGTCGGCGTCCGAGCAGTACTTC
. TRBJ2-2 TRBV7-9 . CASTGGANTGELFF TGTGCCAGCACTGGCGGGGCGAACACCGGGGAGCTGTTTTTT
. TRBJ2-5 TRBV5-5 TRBD1 CASSPIQGFGETQYF TGTGCCAGCAGCCCAATACAGGGGTTCGGAGAGACCCAGTACTTC
. TRBJ1-1 TRBV6-2/TRBV6-3 . CASSRPGVTEAFF TGTGCCAGCAGTAGACCGGGGGTCACTGAAGCTTTCTTT
. TRBJ1-5 TRBV5-3 TRBD1 CARKDPDRPGSNQPQHF TGTGCCAGAAAGGACCCGGACAGGCCCGGGAGCAATCAGCCCCAGCATTTT
. TRBJ1-1 TRBV7-9 . CASSPPTGPNTEAFF TGTGCCAGCAGCCCCCCTACAGGGCCAAACACTGAAGCTTTCTTT
. TRBJ2-7 TRBV6-6 TRBD1 CASSRTGADEQYF TGTGCCAGCAGCCGGACAGGGGCGGACGAGCAGTACTTC
. TRBJ1-2 TRBV5-8 TRBD1 CASSSEGAGVSDGYTF TGTGCCAGCAGCTCGGAGGGGGCAGGGGTTTCCGATGGCTACACCTTC
. TRBJ2-1 TRBV24-1 . CATSDLPSGTTSYNEQFF TGTGCCACCAGTGATTTGCCCTCCGGGACAACCTCCTACAATGAGCAGTTCTTC
. TRBJ2-5 TRBV5-5 . CASTIQTGMGETQYF TGTGCCAGCACGATTCAAACAGGGATGGGAGAGACCCAGTACTTC
few TRBJ1-6 TRBV3-1/TRBV3-2 . CASSQSYRELWDSPLHF TGTGCCAGCAGCCAAAGCTACCGGGAGTTGTGGGATTCACCCCTCCACTTT
. TRBJ2-5 TRBV19 . CASSERGMGETQYF TGTGCCAGTAGTGAAAGGGGGATGGGTGAGACCCAGTACTTC
few TRBJ2-1 TRBV7-8 . CASSSRGRGPTDNEQFF TGTGCCAGCAGCTCTAGGGGGCGGGGCCCTACTGACAATGAGCAGTTCTTC
. TRBJ1-6 TRBV5-4 . CASSSDTSYNSPLHF TGTGCCAGCAGCTCAGATACCTCCTATAATTCACCCCTCCACTTT
. TRBJ2-1 TRBV9 . CASSAGGAYNEQFF TGTGCCAGCAGTGCCGGAGGGGCTTACAATGAGCAGTTCTTC
few TRBJ2-3 TRBV19 . CASSIGSNADTQYF TGTGCCAGTAGTATAGGCTCGAACGCGGATACGCAGTATTTT
. TRBJ2-7 TRBV28 . CASTLGGVPYEQYF TGTGCCAGCACCTTAGGGGGGGTTCCCTACGAGCAGTACTTC
. TRBJ2-2 TRBV4-1 . CASSQGSARQLTGELFF TGCGCCAGCAGCCAAGGATCCGCGAGACAGCTCACCGGGGAGCTGTTTTTT
. TRBJ2-4 TRBV5-1 TRBD1 CASSEGGWQDIQYF TGCGCCAGCAGCGAAGGGGGCTGGCAGGACATTCAGTACTTC
. TRBJ2-6 TRBV5-4 . CASSPQTGSGANVLTF TGTGCCAGCAGCCCGCAAACAGGATCTGGGGCCAACGTCCTGACTTTC
. TRBJ2-5 TRBV18 TRBD2 CASSPRASGKKETQYF TGTGCCAGCTCACCACGGGCTAGCGGAAAGAAAGAGACCCAGTACTTC
. TRBJ2-3 TRBV9 TRBD1 CASSVWDRALDTQYF TGTGCCAGCAGCGTATGGGACAGGGCATTGGATACGCAGTATTTT
. TRBJ2-7 TRBV4-3 TRBD1 CASSPGTGRYEQYF TGCGCCAGCAGCCCCGGGACAGGACGTTACGAGCAGTACTTC
. TRBJ2-7 TRBV11-2 TRBD1 CASSPGQGAAYEQYF TGTGCCAGCAGCCCCGGACAGGGGGCGGCCTACGAGCAGTACTTC
once TRBJ1-5 TRBV28 . CASSSRSGSSNQPQHF TGTGCCAGCAGTTCTCGGTCAGGTTCGAGCAATCAGCCCCAGCATTTT
. TRBJ2-1 TRBV4-1 . CASSQGSGRGTRYNEQFF TGCGCCAGCAGCCAAGGTTCGGGTCGGGGTACGCGATACAATGAGCAGTTCTTC
. TRBJ1-5 TRBV7-8 . CASSPASGNQPQHF TGTGCCAGCAGCCCGGCCTCGGGAAATCAGCCCCAGCATTTT
once TRBJ1-1 TRBV6-6 . CASSLTPGQGAEAFF TGTGCCAGCAGCCTAACTCCAGGACAAGGCGCTGAAGCTTTCTTT
. TRBJ2-6 TRBV9 . CASSVDTDANVLTF TGTGCCAGCAGCGTCGACACCGACGCCAACGTCCTGACTTTC
. TRBJ2-4 TRBV20-1 . CSASEALAKNIQYF TGCAGTGCTAGTGAAGCGCTAGCCAAAAACATTCAGTACTTC
. TRBJ2-2 TRBV9 TRBD1 CASSVEVTGTGELFF TGTGCCAGCAGCGTAGAGGTGACAGGGACCGGGGAGCTGTTTTTT
few TRBJ2-7 TRBV19 TRBD1 CASSMGQASYEQYF TGTGCCAGTAGTATGGGACAGGCCTCCTACGAGCAGTACTTC
. TRBJ2-5 TRBV7-2 TRBD2 CASSLVTSMGGSGETQYF TGTGCCAGCAGCTTAGTAACCAGCATGGGAGGGAGCGGCGAGACCCAGTACTTC
once TRBJ1-2 TRBV6-2/TRBV6-3 TRBD1 CASSYGTANYGYTF TGTGCCAGTAGTTACGGGACAGCCAACTATGGCTACACCTTC
. TRBJ2-3 TRBV4-1 TRBD1 CASSHPRQGNTDTQYF TGCGCCAGCAGCCACCCTCGACAGGGTAACACAGATACGCAGTATTTT